The next 32 T cell receptor beta chains were all read from a single sample in a study of cytomegalovirus exposure and HLA in healthy donors. The PCR employed 60 Vbeta primers together with 13 Jbeta primers. Sequenced by immunoSEQ multiplex PCR; TCRdb stores in-frame clones only, minus some. The sample consists of some 120,000 clones, 70% to 85% of them appearing once. The sequenced material came from PBMCs. These receptors all come from a woman aged 18-29 years in good health and CMV-seropositive.

The chain employs TRBV7-6 and TRBJ2-5; TRBD2 matches 10 bases. V shed 1 base and J 5 bases; nucleotides not matched to a gene: 10. Germline V CDR1 and CDR2: SGHVS, FNYEAQ. The CDR3 is 17 residues long. The chain's CDR3 is CASSLERSGGAGETQYF. CDR3 DNA sequence: TGTGCCAGCAGCTTAGAAAGAAGCGGGGGGGCCGGTGAGACCCAGTACTTC.

This clone has a single count. J is TRBJ2-2 and V is TRBV19, with a possible D match to TRBD1 (6 bases). CDR1 LNHDA and CDR2 SQIVND come from the germline V gene (reference sequence). Trimming took 7 bases from V and 3 from J, leaving 15 bases between them. The CDR3 length is 15 residues. This CDR3 is CASTPPTGHTGELFF. In DNA form, the CDR3 reads TGTGCCAGTACCCCGCCGACAGGCCACACCGGGGAGCTGTTTTTT.

In its sample, this clone was seen once. The chain carries TRBV19 and TRBJ1-2; D gene uncertain. V shed 5 bases and J shed 3 bases, with 4 bases lying between them. The CDR3 is made up of 11 amino acids. Germline CDR1 reads LNHDA; CDR2 reads SQIVND (reference sequence). This CDR3 reads CASSLYYGYTF. For the CDR3, the DNA is TGTGCCAGTAGTCTTTACTATGGCTACACCTTC.

This chain connects TRBV7-9 to TRBJ2-7, with 8 positions matching TRBD2. Trimming at V came to 2 bases and at J to 4 bases, leaving 4 bases not matched to a gene. The CDR3 is made up of 14 amino acids. Germline CDR1 reads SEHNR; CDR2 reads FQNEAQ (reference sequence). The CDR3 loop is CASSLSGGRYEQYF. The CDR3 DNA reads TGTGCCAGCAGCTTAAGTGGCGGGAGGTACGAGCAGTACTTC.

This chain links TRBV5-4 with TRBJ1-1, with TRBD1 matching over 7 bases. J gave up 7 bases and V 3 bases, and 6 bases lay outside the gene matches. This CDR3 is built from 13 residues. Germline values: CDR1 SGHNT, CDR2 YYREEE (reference sequence). This CDR3 reads CASSYRDSREAFF. The CDR3 DNA follows: TGTGCCAGCAGCTACCGGGACAGCCGTGAAGCTTTCTTT.

V usage is TRBV6-5 and J usage is TRBJ1-1, with D perhaps matching TRBD1 (6 bases). V lost 6 bases and J lost 5, with 16 bases in between. The CDR3 contains 14 residues. CDR1 is MNHEY, CDR2 SVGAGI, per germline. The CDR3 loop is CASSLQGGATEAFF. The CDR3 DNA reads as TGTGCCAGCAGCTTACAGGGAGGGGCGACTGAAGCTTTCTTT.

V and J are TRBV7-2 and TRBJ2-7, with D unclear. V gave up 1 base and J gave up 0 bases, with 10 bases separating them. Germline loops: CDR1 SGHTA, CDR2 FQGNSA. The CDR3 is made up of 15 amino acids. The CDR3 DNA follows: TGTGCCAGCAGCTTAGTGCCAGCGAGCTCCTACGAGCAGTACTTC. Amino acid sequence: CASSLVPASSYEQYF.

The V call is TRBV19, the J call TRBJ2-5, with D unclear. The DNA end lines up better with TRBJ2-7; the J call may be wrong. The CDR3 has 13 amino acids. Germline V lookup: CDR1 LNHDA, CDR2 SQIVND (reference sequence). The CDR3 loop reads CASSISSSYEQYF. The CDR3 bases are TGTGCCAGTAGTATTTCGAGCTCCTACGAGCAGTACTTC.

J is TRBJ1-5 and V is TRBV2, with D possibly being TRBD1 (6 bases). CDR3 size: 15 residues. V was clipped by 5 bases and J by 4 bases, with 15 bases between them. Germline values: CDR1 SNHLY, CDR2 FYNNEI. CDR3 in DNA: TGTGCCAGCAGTTATACAGGGAGGGTGAATCAGCCCCAGCATTTT. Encoded protein: CASSYTGRVNQPQHF.

J is TRBJ1-1 and V is TRBV5-1; D perhaps matches TRBD1 (6 bases). Germline V lookup: CDR1 SGHRS, CDR2 YFSETQ. The CDR3 covers 14 residues. Trimming removed 6 bases at V and 0 bases at J, with 12 bases between. The CDR3 DNA follows: TGCGCCAGCAACCCCGGGACATTGAACACTGAAGCTTTCTTT. This codes for CASNPGTLNTEAFF.

A single count supports this clone. The J gene is TRBJ1-5, the V gene TRBV5-5; D is undetermined. Germline V CDR1 and CDR2: SGHKS, YYEKEE (reference sequence). Trimming pared 2 bases from V and 9 bases from J, leaving 24 bases between. CDR3 size: 17 residues. The CDR3 nucleotides read TGTGCCAGCAGCTTTGTGCCCCTTGGTGACCTAGATTTGCCCCAGCATTTT. Amino acid sequence: CASSFVPLGDLDLPQHF.

This clone is a singleton in its sample. This rearrangement joins TRBV4-2 to TRBJ1-6; D uncertain. Per germline, CDR1 LGHNA and CDR2 YNFKEQ. Trimming removed 0 bases from V and 4 bases from J, with 10 bases in between. The CDR3 consists of 16 residues. The CDR3 DNA reads TGTGCCAGCAGCCAAGAAGGCCAGGAATATAATTCACCCCTCCACTTT. Translating gives CASSQEGQEYNSPLHF.

This chain joins TRBV4-1 and TRBJ1-5; 7 bases agree with TRBD1. V was clipped by 1 base and J by 10 bases; unmatched bases: 10. CDR1 is MGHRA, CDR2 YSYEKL, per germline. The CDR3 contains 15 residues. This CDR3 is CASSQVGQGVEPQHF. The CDR3 DNA is TGCGCCAGCAGCCAAGTCGGGCAGGGGGTTGAACCCCAGCATTTT.

V gene TRBV27 combines with J gene TRBJ2-3, with 12 positions matching TRBD1. The CDR3 covers 15 residues. The V gene end was trimmed by 1 base and the J gene end by 14 bases; junction bases not matched to a gene: 10. CDR1 and CDR2 from the germline V gene are MNHEY and SMNVEV (reference sequence). DNA for the CDR3: TGTGCCAGCAGTTTATTGGGACAGGGGGCAGGACGGCCGTATTTT. Protein sequence: CASSLLGQGAGRPYF.

The gene calls are TRBV4-1 and TRBJ1-5, with a possible D match to TRBD1 (5 bases). V was clipped by 3 bases and J by 7 bases, with 16 bases between them. The CDR3 consists of 15 residues. CDR1 and CDR2 from the germline V gene are MGHRA and YSYEKL. In nucleotides, the CDR3 is TGCGCCAGCAGCCACCTGGGGGGGGAAGGGCAGCCCCAGCATTTT. Amino acid sequence: CASSHLGGEGQPQHF.

This clone has a handful of counts. J is TRBJ1-2 and V is TRBV5-8, with D perhaps matching TRBD1 (5 bases). V was shortened by 9 bases and J by 8 bases, with 26 bases between the two germline ends. This CDR3 region has 15 residues. The germline V gene has CDR1 SGHTS and CDR2 YDEGEE. CDR3 region: CATFQGLNAKSGYTF. The CDR3 bases are TGTGCCACCTTCCAGGGTTTAAACGCAAAAAGCGGCTACACCTTC.

A single count supports this clone. The chain combines TRBV7-9 with TRBJ1-5; 9 nucleotides match TRBD1. From germline, CDR1 is SEHNR and CDR2 FQNEAQ (reference sequence). There are 15 residues in the CDR3. Trimming cost V 5 bases and J 7 bases; bases outside gene matches: 9. CDR3 in DNA: TGTGCCAGCAGCATTACAGGGGGCGAAGGACAGCCCCAGCATTTT. This encodes CASSITGGEGQPQHF.

The gene calls are TRBV25-1 and TRBJ2-5; perhaps TRBD1 as D (6 bases). The DNA end is a closer match to TRBJ2-7, so the J assignment may be wrong. There are 15 residues in the CDR3. Per germline, CDR1 MGHDK and CDR2 SYGVNS. The CDR3 loop reads CASSAGQPSSYEQYF. CDR3 in DNA: TGTGCCAGCAGTGCAGGACAGCCGAGCTCCTACGAGCAGTACTTC.

V gene TRBV5-1 combines with J gene TRBJ1-2; D gene ambiguous. Between the trimmed V and J ends, which lost 3 bases and 2 bases, there was a span of 8 bases. In germline, CDR1 is SGHRS, CDR2 YFSETQ. This CDR3 has 13 amino acids. The DNA of the CDR3 is TGCGCCAGCAGCTACGACGGGAACTATGGCTACACCTTC. It yields the protein CASSYDGNYGYTF.

The chain carries TRBV30 and TRBJ2-1; TRBD1 is a possible D gene (5 bases). The CDR3 is 12 residues long. Trimming removed 8 bases at V and 5 bases at J, with 13 bases between. CDR1 is GTSNPN, CDR2 SVGIG, per germline (reference sequence). CDR3 sequence: CAGAGINNEQFF. CDR3 DNA: TGTGCCGGTGCAGGGATCAACAATGAGCAGTTCTTC. Full variable domain (outside the CDR3, taken from reference TRBV30 and TRBJ2-1): SQTIHQWPATLVQPVGSPLSLECTVEGTSNPNLYWYRQAAGRGLQLLFYSVGIGQISSEVPQNLSASRPQDRQFILSSKKLLLSDSGFYLCAGAGINNEQFFGPGTRLTVL.

V and J are TRBV10-3 and TRBJ1-2, with no clear D. Germline CDR1 reads ENHRY; CDR2 reads SYGVKD. The CDR3 consists of 10 residues. Trimming removed 6 bases from V and 6 bases from J, with 5 bases in between. CDR3 nucleotide sequence: TGTGCCATCAGCTCTGATGGCTACACCTTC. It is translated as CAISSDGYTF.

This clone showed up just a few times. This chain links TRBV10-3 with TRBJ2-1; 11 bases match TRBD2. Germline V gene lookup returns CDR1 ENHRY and CDR2 SYGVKD. This CDR3 spans 19 amino acids. V lost 0 bases, J lost 7 bases, and 14 bases stayed unmatched. The chain's CDR3 is CAISESTVAGGPSGNEQFF. CDR3 DNA sequence: TGTGCCATCAGTGAGTCGACGGTAGCGGGGGGGCCCTCGGGAAATGAGCAGTTCTTC.

This clone was seen a few times. This chain joins TRBV6-5 and TRBJ2-7, with D perhaps matching TRBD1 (7 bases). V shed 0 bases and J shed 0 bases, with 9 bases lying between them. The CDR3 spans 15 residues. CDR1 and CDR2 from the germline V gene are MNHEY and SVGAGI. CDR3 region: CASSYSRDSSYEQYF. The CDR3 region has the DNA TGTGCCAGCAGTTACTCGCGGGACAGCTCCTACGAGCAGTACTTC.

The chain joins TRBV27 to TRBJ2-4; 9 nucleotides line up with TRBD1. This CDR3 has 18 amino acids. V was pared by 0 bases and J by 7 bases, with 13 bases of the junction left unmatched. Per the germline V gene, CDR1 is MNHEY and CDR2 is SMNVEV (reference sequence). CDR3 amino acids: CASSLSGGQGPPGNIQYF. The CDR3 DNA sequence: TGTGCCAGCAGTTTATCGGGCGGACAGGGGCCCCCGGGGAACATTCAGTACTTC.

A note on this clone: Other nucleotide sequences in the sample specify the same CDR3. CDR3 sequence (DNA): TGCGCCAGCTCAGGACAGGTTGACACCGGGGAGCTGTTTTTT. Encoded protein: CASSGQVDTGELFF. The chain couples TRBV5-1 to TRBJ2-2, with TRBD1 matching 7 bases. CDR3 length equals 14 residues. Unmatched junction bases numbered 6, after V lost 7 bases and J lost 3 bases. Germline-derived CDR1 and CDR2 are SGHRS and YFSETQ. Using reference TRBV5-1 and TRBJ2-2 for the parts outside the CDR3, the full variable domain is KAGVTQTPRYLIKTRGQQVTLSCSPISGHRSVSWYQQTPGQGLQFLFEYFSETQRNKGNFPGRFSGRQFSNSRSEMNVSTLELGDSALYLCASSGQVDTGELFFGEGSRLTVL.

V and J are TRBV27 and TRBJ1-6; perhaps TRBD1 as D (5 bases). Germline V lookup: CDR1 MNHEY, CDR2 SMNVEV (reference sequence). Trimming took 3 bases from V and 6 from J, leaving 15 bases between them. CDR3 size: 16 residues. The CDR3 nucleotides are TGTGCCAGCAGTTTTCTCATCCAGGGTCTTAATTCACCCCTCCACTTT. This sequence encodes CASSFLIQGLNSPLHF.

The chain has TRBV15 and TRBJ1-2; the D gene is possibly TRBD1 (5 bases). CDR3 size: 16 residues. Per the germline V gene, CDR1 is LNHNV and CDR2 is YYDKDF (reference sequence). The V gene lost 0 bases and the J gene lost 5 bases, with 16 bases spanning the gap. CDR3 sequence reads: CATSRDGWGEGYGYTF. CDR3 DNA: TGTGCCACCAGCAGAGATGGGTGGGGCGAAGGTTATGGCTACACCTTC.

This clone appeared a single time. This chain uses TRBV27 with TRBJ1-5, with TRBD1 matching over 9 bases. V gave up 5 bases and J gave up 2 bases; unmatched junction bases: 7. This CDR3 comprises 16 residues. Germline V gene lookup returns CDR1 MNHEY and CDR2 SMNVEV (reference sequence). CDR3 coding DNA: TGTGCCAGCAGTCCCCGGGACAGGGCACGCAATCAGCCCCAGCATTTT. It is translated as CASSPRDRARNQPQHF.

The chain combines TRBV4-1 with TRBJ2-7, with a weak D call TRBD2 (6 bases). Germline-derived CDR1 and CDR2 are MGHRA and YSYEKL. The ends were cut back, 1 base at V and 0 bases at J, with 13 bases in the middle. The CDR3 extends over 16 amino acids. For the CDR3, the DNA is TGCGCCAGCAGCCAAGTAACGTCGACTAGCTCCTACGAGCAGTACTTC. This gives the protein CASSQVTSTSSYEQYF.

This chain connects TRBV6-5 to TRBJ2-5; TRBD2 is a possible D gene (6 bases). Germline V gene lookup returns CDR1 MNHEY and CDR2 SVGAGI. The CDR3 length is 13 residues. V gave up 7 bases and J gave up 5 bases, with 14 bases separating them. CDR3 sequence: CASIGLAVETQYF. DNA of the CDR3: TGTGCCAGCATCGGGTTAGCGGTTGAGACCCAGTACTTC.

The chain combines TRBV7-9 with TRBJ2-5, with TRBD1 as a possible D gene (6 bases). V gave up 3 bases and J gave up 1 base, with 12 bases separating them. CDR3 length equals 15 residues. The germline CDR1 and CDR2 sequences are SEHNR and FQNEAQ (reference sequence). The CDR3 DNA sequence: TGTGCCAGCAGCTTTTTACAGGGATCCCAAGAGACCCAGTACTTC. This encodes CASSFLQGSQETQYF.

This sequence joins TRBV6-4 and TRBJ1-5; no clear D gene. Trimming took 5 bases from V and 0 from J, leaving 11 bases between them. The CDR3 sequence is 15 residues long. The germline CDR1 and CDR2 sequences are MRHNA and SNTAGT. The CDR3 bases are TGTGCCAGCAGTCTTACCGGGAATAGCAATCAGCCCCAGCATTTT. Its protein is CASSLTGNSNQPQHF.